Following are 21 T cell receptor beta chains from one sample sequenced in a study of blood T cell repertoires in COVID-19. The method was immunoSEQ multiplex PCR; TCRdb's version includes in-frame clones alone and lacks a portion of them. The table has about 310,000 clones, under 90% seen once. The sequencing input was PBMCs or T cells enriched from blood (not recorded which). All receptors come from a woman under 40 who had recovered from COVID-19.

Here the CDR3 reads CASSLSGTGDEKLFF. CDR3 bases: TGCGCCAGCAGCTTATCCGGGACAGGGGATGAAAAACTGTTTTTT. The rearrangement uses TRBV5-1 and TRBJ1-4, with 10 bases identical to TRBD1. The CDR3 extends over 15 amino acids. CDR1 and CDR2 (germline): SGHRS, YFSETQ. J was trimmed by 6 bases and V by 2 bases; bases with no gene match: 4.

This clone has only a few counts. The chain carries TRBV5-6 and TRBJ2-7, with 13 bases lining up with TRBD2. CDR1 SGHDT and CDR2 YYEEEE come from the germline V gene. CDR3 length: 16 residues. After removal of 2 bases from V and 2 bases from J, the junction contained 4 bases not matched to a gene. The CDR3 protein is CASSFGLAGVPYEQYF. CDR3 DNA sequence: TGTGCCAGCAGCTTCGGACTAGCGGGAGTCCCCTACGAGCAGTACTTC.

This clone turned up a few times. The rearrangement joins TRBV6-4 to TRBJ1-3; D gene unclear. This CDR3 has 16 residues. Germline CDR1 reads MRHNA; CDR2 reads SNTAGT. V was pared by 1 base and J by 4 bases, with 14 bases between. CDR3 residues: CASSDYLQDSGNTIYF. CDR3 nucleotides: TGTGCCAGCAGTGACTACCTCCAGGATTCCGGAAACACCATATATTTT.

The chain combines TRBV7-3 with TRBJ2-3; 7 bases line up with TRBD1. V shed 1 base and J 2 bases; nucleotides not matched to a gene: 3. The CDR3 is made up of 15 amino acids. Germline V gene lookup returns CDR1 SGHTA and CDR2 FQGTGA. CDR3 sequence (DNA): TGTGCCAGCAGCTTAAACAGGGGTTACACAGATACGCAGTATTTT. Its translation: CASSLNRGYTDTQYF.

The CDR3 loop is CSASPGGRNTEAFF. The DNA of the CDR3 is TGCAGTGCTAGTCCGGGGGGAAGGAACACTGAAGCTTTCTTT. J is TRBJ1-1 and V is TRBV20-1, with D possibly matching TRBD1 (5 bases). This CDR3 has 14 residues. Trimming took off 3 bases at V and 1 base at J, with 12 bases between the two ends. Germline V gene lookup returns CDR1 DFQATT and CDR2 SNEGSKA (reference sequence).

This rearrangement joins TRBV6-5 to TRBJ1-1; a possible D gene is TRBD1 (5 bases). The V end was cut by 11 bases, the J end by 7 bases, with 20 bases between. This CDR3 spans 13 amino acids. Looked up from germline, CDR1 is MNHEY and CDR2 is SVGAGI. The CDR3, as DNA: TGTGCCGGCGTTAACGGCAGAACAGGTGAAGCTTTCTTT. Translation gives CAGVNGRTGEAFF.

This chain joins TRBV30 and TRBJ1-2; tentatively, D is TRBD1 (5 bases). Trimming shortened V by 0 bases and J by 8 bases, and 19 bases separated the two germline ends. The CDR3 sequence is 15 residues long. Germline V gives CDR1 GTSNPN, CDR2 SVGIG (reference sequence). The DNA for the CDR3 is TGTGCCTGGAGTGTAAGAACCCCAGGGAACGGCGGCTACACCTTC. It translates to CAWSVRTPGNGGYTF.

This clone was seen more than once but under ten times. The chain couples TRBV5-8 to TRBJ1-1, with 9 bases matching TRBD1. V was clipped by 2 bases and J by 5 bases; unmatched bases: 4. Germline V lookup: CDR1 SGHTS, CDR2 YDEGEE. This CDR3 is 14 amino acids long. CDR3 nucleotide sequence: TGTGCCAGCAGCTTCTGGACAGGGGAGACTGAAGCTTTCTTT. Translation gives CASSFWTGETEAFF.

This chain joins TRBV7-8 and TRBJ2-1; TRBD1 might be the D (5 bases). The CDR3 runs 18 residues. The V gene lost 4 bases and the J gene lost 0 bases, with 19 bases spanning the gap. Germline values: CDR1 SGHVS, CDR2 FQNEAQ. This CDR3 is CASSSIGFRQSSYNEQFF. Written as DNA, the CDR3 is TGTGCCAGCAGCTCCATAGGTTTTCGACAGAGCTCCTACAATGAGCAGTTCTTC.

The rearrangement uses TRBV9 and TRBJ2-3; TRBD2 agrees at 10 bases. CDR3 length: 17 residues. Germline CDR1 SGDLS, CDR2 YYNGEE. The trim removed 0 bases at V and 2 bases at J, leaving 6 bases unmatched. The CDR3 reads CASSVGPSGRNTDTQYF. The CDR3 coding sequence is TGTGCCAGCAGCGTAGGTCCTAGCGGGAGAAACACAGATACGCAGTATTTT.

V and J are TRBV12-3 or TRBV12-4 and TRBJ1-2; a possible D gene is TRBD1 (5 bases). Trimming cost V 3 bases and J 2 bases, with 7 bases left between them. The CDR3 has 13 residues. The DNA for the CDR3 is TGTGCCAGCAGTTTGGACATAAACTATGGCTACACCTTC. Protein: CASSLDINYGYTF.

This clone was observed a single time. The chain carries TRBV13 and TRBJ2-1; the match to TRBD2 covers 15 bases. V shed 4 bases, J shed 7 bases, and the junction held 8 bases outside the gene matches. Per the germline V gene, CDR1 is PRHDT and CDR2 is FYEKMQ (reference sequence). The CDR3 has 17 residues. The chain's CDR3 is CASSSEGLAGGWNEQFF. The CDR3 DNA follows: TGTGCCAGCAGCTCCGAAGGACTAGCGGGAGGGTGGAATGAGCAGTTCTTC.

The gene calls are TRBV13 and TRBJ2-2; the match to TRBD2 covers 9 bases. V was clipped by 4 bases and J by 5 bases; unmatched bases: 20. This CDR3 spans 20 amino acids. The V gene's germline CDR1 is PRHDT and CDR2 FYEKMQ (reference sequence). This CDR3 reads CASSSDSTIAGVGDTGELFF. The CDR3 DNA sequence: TGTGCCAGCAGCTCCGATTCTACAATAGCGGGAGTAGGTGATACCGGGGAGCTGTTTTTT.

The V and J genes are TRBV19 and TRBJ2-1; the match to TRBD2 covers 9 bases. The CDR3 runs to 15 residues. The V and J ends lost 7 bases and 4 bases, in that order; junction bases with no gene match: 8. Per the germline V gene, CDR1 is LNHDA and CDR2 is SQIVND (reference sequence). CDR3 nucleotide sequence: TGTGCCAGTACTCCGCTAGCGGGAAGTTACAATGAGCAGTTCTTC. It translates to CASTPLAGSYNEQFF.

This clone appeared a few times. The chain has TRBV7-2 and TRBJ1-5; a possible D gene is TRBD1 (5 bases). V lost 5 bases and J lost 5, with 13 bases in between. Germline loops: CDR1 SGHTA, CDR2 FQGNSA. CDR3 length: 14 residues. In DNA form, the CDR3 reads TGTGCCAGCAGCCAGCAGGGTGCCGATCAGCCCCAGCATTTT. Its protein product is CASSQQGADQPQHF.

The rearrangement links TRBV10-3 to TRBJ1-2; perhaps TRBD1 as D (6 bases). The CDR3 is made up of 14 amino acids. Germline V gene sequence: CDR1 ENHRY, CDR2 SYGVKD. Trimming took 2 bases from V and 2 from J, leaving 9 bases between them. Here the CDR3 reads CAISERTANYGYTF. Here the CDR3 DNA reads TGTGCCATCAGTGAGCGGACAGCAAACTATGGCTACACCTTC.

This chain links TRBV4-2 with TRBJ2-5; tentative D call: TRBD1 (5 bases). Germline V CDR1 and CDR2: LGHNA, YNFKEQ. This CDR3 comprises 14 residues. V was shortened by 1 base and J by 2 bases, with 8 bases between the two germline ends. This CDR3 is CASSQGGVQETQYF. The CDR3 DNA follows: TGTGCCAGCAGCCAAGGGGGCGTACAAGAGACCCAGTACTTC.

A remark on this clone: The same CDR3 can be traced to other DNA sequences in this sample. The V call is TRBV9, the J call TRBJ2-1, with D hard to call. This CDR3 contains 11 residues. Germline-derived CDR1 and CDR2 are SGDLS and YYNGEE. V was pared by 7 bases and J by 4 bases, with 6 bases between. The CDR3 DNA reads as TGTGCCAGCTCTCTTTACAATGAGCAGTTCTTC. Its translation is CASSLYNEQFF.

Written as DNA, the CDR3 is TGTGCCAGCAGCCCCTCCGGAGGGCCCTACGAGCAGTACTTC. Residues: CASSPSGGPYEQYF. The chain uses TRBV7-2 and TRBJ2-7; D perhaps matches TRBD2 (6 bases). The CDR3 sequence is 14 residues long. Trimming stripped 5 bases from V and 2 bases from J, with 13 bases between. Germline CDR1 is SGHTA and CDR2 is FQGNSA. Full variable domain (missing parts from reference TRBV7-2 and TRBJ2-7): GAGVSQSPSNKVTEKGKDVELRCDPISGHTALYWYRQSLGQGLEFLIYFQGNSAPDKSGLPSDRFSAERTGGSVSTLTIQRTQQEDSAVYLCASSPSGGPYEQYFGPGTRLTVT.

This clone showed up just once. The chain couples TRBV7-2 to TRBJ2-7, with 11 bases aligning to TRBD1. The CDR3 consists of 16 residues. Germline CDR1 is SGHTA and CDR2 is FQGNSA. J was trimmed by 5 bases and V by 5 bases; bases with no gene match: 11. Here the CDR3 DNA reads TGTGCCAGCAGCAAACCGCCGGGACAGGGGGTGCACGAGCAGTACTTC. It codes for CASSKPPGQGVHEQYF.

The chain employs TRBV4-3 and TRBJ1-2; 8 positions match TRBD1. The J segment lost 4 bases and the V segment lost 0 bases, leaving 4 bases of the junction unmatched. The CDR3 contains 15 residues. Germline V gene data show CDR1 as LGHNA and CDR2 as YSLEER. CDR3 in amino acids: CASSQENRGIYGYTF. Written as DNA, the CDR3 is TGCGCCAGCAGCCAAGAGAACAGGGGGATCTATGGCTACACCTTC.